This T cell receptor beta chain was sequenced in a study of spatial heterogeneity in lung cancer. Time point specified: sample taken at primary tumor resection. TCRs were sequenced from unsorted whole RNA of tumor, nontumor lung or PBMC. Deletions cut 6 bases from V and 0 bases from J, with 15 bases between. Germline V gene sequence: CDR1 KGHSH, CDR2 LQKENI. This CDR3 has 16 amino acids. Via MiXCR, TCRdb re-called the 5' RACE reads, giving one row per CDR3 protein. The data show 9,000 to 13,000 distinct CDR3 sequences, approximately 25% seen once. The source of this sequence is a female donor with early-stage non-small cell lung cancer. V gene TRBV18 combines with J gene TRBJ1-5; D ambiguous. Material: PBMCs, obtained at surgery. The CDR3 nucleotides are TGTGCCAGCTCCGACAATACCGCGTATAGCAATCAGCCCCAGCATTTT. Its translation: CASSDNTAYSNQPQHF.